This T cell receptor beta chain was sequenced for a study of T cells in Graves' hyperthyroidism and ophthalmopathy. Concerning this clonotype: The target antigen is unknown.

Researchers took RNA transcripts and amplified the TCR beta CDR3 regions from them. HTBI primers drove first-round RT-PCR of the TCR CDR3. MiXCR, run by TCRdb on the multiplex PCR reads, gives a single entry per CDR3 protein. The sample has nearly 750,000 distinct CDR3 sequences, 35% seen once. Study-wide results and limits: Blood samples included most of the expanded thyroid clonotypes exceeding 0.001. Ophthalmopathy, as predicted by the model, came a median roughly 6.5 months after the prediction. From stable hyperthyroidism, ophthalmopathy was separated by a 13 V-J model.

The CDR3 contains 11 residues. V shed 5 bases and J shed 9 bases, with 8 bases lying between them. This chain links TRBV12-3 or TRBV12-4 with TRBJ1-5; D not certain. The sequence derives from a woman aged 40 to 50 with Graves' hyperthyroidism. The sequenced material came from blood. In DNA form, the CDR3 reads TGTGCCAGCAGTCTCAATGGGCCCCAGCATTTT. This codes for CASSLNGPQHF.